The 17 T cell receptor beta chains below all came from one sample that was sequenced in a study of identical twins' blood T cells. TCRdb itself ran the 5' RACE reads through MiXCR, one entry per CDR3 protein. Counted here are fewer than 450,000 distinct CDR3 sequences, roughly 30% occurring once; the ten biggest clones make up around 5.6%. Input material: PBMCs. The receptors derive from a woman aged 18 to 55 in good health.

The chain carries TRBV19 and TRBJ1-1; 7 bases align to TRBD1. The CDR3 contains 15 residues. Germline V gene lookup returns CDR1 LNHDA and CDR2 SQIVND (reference sequence). V was clipped by 8 bases and J by 1 base; unmatched bases: 10. As DNA, the CDR3 is TGTGCCAGTGAATCGTACAGGGGCGCGAACACTGAAGCTTTCTTT. It encodes CASESYRGANTEAFF.

This clonotype occurred a few times. The chain has TRBV2 and TRBJ2-4, with D unclear. The V end lost 0 bases, the J end lost 6 bases, and 9 bases lay between the germline ends. CDR1 is SNHLY and CDR2 is FYNNEI in the germline V gene. This CDR3 has 14 amino acids. This CDR3 is CASSEAWVANIQYF. In nucleotides, the CDR3 is TGTGCCAGCAGTGAAGCTTGGGTTGCAAACATTCAGTACTTC.

This clonotype has a handful of counts. The J gene is TRBJ1-1, the V gene TRBV12-3 or TRBV12-4; no firm D call. The CDR3 length is 11 residues. Trimming shortened V by 4 bases and J by 9 bases, and 9 bases separated the two germline ends. CDR3 bases: TGTGCCAGCAGTTATCGGAGCCAAGCTTTCTTT. This codes for CASSYRSQAFF.

A remark on this clonotype: One end of the junction does not line up with germline, which may come from a read error. CDR3 coding DNA: TGTGCCAGCAGCCTCGGGACTTATGAAAAACCGTTTTTT. This encodes CASSLGTYEKPFF. The gene calls are TRBV13 and TRBJ1-4; tentatively, D is TRBD1 (5 bases). CDR3 length: 13 amino acids. Per the germline V gene, CDR1 is PRHDT and CDR2 is FYEKMQ (reference sequence). The full variable domain, with the rest looked up from reference TRBV13 and TRBJ1-4, is AAGVIQSPRHLIKEKRETATLKCYPIPRHDTVYWYQQGPGQDPQFLISFYEKMQSDKGSIPDRFSAQQFSDYHSELNMSSLELGDSALYFCASSLGTYEKPFFGSGTQLSVL.

This clonotype was picked up a small number of times. This rearrangement joins TRBV11-2 to TRBJ1-3; D is unclear. The CDR3 runs to 15 residues. V was clipped by 4 bases and J by 0 bases, with 10 bases between them. Germline CDR1 is SGHAT and CDR2 is FQNNGV. The CDR3 DNA is TGTGCCAGCAGCTCAAGACACCACTCTGGAAACACCATATATTTT. As protein: CASSSRHHSGNTIYF.

There are a few counts of this clonotype. The chain joins TRBV6-5 to TRBJ1-1; no clear D. This CDR3 region has 13 residues. V was pared by 4 bases and J by 1 base, with 7 bases between. Germline values: CDR1 MNHEY, CDR2 SVGAGI. The DNA of the CDR3 is TGTGCCAGCAGTTTGATAACGAACACTGAAGCTTTCTTT. Translating gives CASSLITNTEAFF.

The DNA of the CDR3 is TGTGCCACCTTGCTAGCGGGAGCGGGGAATGAGCAGTTCTTC. It yields the protein CATLLAGAGNEQFF. This chain joins TRBV11-2 and TRBJ2-1; TRBD2 matches at 10 bases. CDR3 length: 14 amino acids. The V segment lost 10 bases and the J segment 7 bases; nucleotides outside the gene matches: 10. Germline V lookup: CDR1 SGHAT, CDR2 FQNNGV.

In this sample, this clonotype turned up many times. This rearrangement joins TRBV14 to TRBJ1-2; D not resolved. Germline-derived CDR1 and CDR2 are SGHDN and FVKESK. This CDR3 has 13 residues. V was shortened by 0 bases and J by 3 bases, with 5 bases between the two germline ends. The CDR3 region is CASSQDRDYGYTF. The CDR3 DNA reads TGTGCCAGCAGCCAAGATCGGGACTATGGCTACACCTTC.

The chain combines TRBV20-1 with TRBJ1-5; D is perhaps TRBD1 (6 bases). The germline gives CDR1 DFQATT, CDR2 SNEGSKA (reference sequence). With 5 bases removed from V and 5 bases from J, the gap between germline ends came to 19 bases. This CDR3 contains 15 residues. The DNA for the CDR3 is TGCAGTGCTTCCACGGGGACACCTTGGGATCAGCCCCAGCATTTT. Encoded protein: CSASTGTPWDQPQHF.

The V gene is TRBV20-1, the J gene TRBJ2-1; D is uncertain. The V gene lost 5 bases and the J gene lost 0 bases, with 11 bases spanning the gap. The V gene's germline CDR1 is DFQATT and CDR2 SNEGSKA (reference sequence). The CDR3 is 14 residues long. The CDR3 loop reads CSAGDSGSYNEQFF. The CDR3 region has the DNA TGCAGTGCTGGCGACTCGGGCTCCTACAATGAGCAGTTCTTC.

This clonotype has just a few counts. The chain combines TRBV7-9 with TRBJ1-6; D not resolved. Germline-derived CDR1 and CDR2 are SEHNR and FQNEAQ (reference sequence). The CDR3 totals 14 residues. Trimming took off 5 bases at V and 1 base at J, with 6 bases between the two ends. The CDR3 loop reads CASSRESYNSPLHF. CDR3 sequence (DNA): TGTGCCAGCAGCCGGGAGTCCTATAATTCACCCCTCCACTTT.

This chain joins TRBV6-2 or TRBV6-3 and TRBJ2-7; TRBD2 aligns across 11 bases. Germline values: CDR1 MNHEY, CDR2 SVGEGT. This CDR3 spans 18 amino acids. V lost 2 bases and J lost 0; bases outside the gene matches: 9. The CDR3: CASSYRGLADQHSYEQYF. CDR3 bases: TGTGCCAGCAGTTACCGGGGACTAGCGGATCAACACTCCTACGAGCAGTACTTC.

The CDR3 bases are TGTGCCAGCAGCTTGTGGCAAGGGTGGGGGAACACTGAAGCTTTCTTT. This translates into CASSLWQGWGNTEAFF. V gene TRBV11-3 combines with J gene TRBJ1-1, with no clear D. Germline-derived CDR1 and CDR2 are SGHNT and YENEEA. Trimming removed 3 bases from V and 1 base from J, with 15 bases in between. CDR3 length: 16 residues.

This clonotype was observed many times. The chain employs TRBV28 and TRBJ1-1; a possible D gene is TRBD1 (6 bases). The CDR3 length is 20 residues. Trimming left V 8 bases short and J 0 bases short, with 31 bases between. Germline values: CDR1 MDHEN, CDR2 SYDVKM. For the CDR3, the DNA is TGTGCCAGCGGCTTAGAGCGAACAGGGCCCTCTTTTTCCTTGAACACTGAAGCTTTCTTT. This translates into CASGLERTGPSFSLNTEAFF.

This rearrangement joins TRBV20-1 to TRBJ1-1; D is perhaps TRBD1 (5 bases). Germline loops: CDR1 DFQATT, CDR2 SNEGSKA (reference sequence). V lost 3 bases to trimming and J lost 5 bases, with 10 bases between them. This CDR3 region has 12 residues. CDR3 protein: CSASWGGTEAFF. The CDR3 nucleotides read TGCAGTGCTAGCTGGGGGGGAACTGAAGCTTTCTTT.

This clonotype was recorded a few times. The J gene is TRBJ2-5, the V gene TRBV5-5; D uncertain. Trimming left V 6 bases short and J 2 bases short, with 8 bases between. The germline V gene has CDR1 SGHKS and CDR2 YYEKEE (reference sequence). The CDR3 runs 12 residues. The CDR3 here is CASTAVQETQYF. The DNA for the CDR3 is TGTGCCAGCACCGCGGTGCAAGAGACCCAGTACTTC.

This clonotype occurred a few times. This chain links TRBV9 with TRBJ2-1; possibly TRBD2 for D (6 bases). Germline lookup yields CDR1 SGDLS and CDR2 YYNGEE. The CDR3 extends over 15 amino acids. The V gene lost 2 bases and the J gene lost 5 bases, with 14 bases spanning the gap. CDR3 bases: TGTGCCAGCAGCGTCGGGGGAGGTCGGAACAATGAGCAGTTCTTC. Its protein product is CASSVGGGRNNEQFF. Full variable domain (outside the CDR3, taken from reference TRBV9 and TRBJ2-1): DSGVTQTPKHLITATGQRVTLRCSPRSGDLSVYWYQQSLDQGLQFLIQYYNGEERAKGNILERFSAQQFPDLHSELNLSSLELGDSALYFCASSVGGGRNNEQFFGPGTRLTVL.